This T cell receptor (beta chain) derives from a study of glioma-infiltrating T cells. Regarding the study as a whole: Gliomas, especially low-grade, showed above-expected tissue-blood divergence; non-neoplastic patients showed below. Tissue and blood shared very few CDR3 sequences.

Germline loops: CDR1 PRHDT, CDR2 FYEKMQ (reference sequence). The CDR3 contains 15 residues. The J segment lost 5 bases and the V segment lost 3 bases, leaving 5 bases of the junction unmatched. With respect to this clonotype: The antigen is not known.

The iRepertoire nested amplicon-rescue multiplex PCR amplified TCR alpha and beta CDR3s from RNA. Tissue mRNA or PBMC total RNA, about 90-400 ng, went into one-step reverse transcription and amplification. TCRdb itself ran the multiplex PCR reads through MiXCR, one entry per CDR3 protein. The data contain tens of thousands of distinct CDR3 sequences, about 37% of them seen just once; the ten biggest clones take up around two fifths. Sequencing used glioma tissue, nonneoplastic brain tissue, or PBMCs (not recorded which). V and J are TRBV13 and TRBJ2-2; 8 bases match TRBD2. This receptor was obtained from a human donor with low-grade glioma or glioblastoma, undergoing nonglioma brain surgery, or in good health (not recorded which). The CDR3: CASSFGGARTGELFF. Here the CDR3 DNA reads TGTGCCAGCAGCTTCGGGGGGGCACGGACCGGGGAGCTGTTTTTT.